Listed here are 10 T cell receptor beta chains from one sample, sequenced in a study of T cells in Graves' hyperthyroidism and ophthalmopathy. Regions amplified from RNA transcripts were the TCR beta CDR3 regions. The HTBI primer set served for first-round RT-PCR of the TCR CDR3. TCRdb processed the multiplex PCR reads anew with MiXCR; each CDR3 protein has one entry. The table has roughly 380,000 distinct CDR3 sequences, roughly 19% seen once; the top ten hold 3.5% to 4%. Source material: blood. These receptors all come from a woman younger than 30 with Graves' hyperthyroidism.

This clonotype was seen many times. The V gene is TRBV7-2, the J gene TRBJ1-1; D is possibly TRBD1 (5 bases). V gave up 0 bases and J gave up 5 bases, with 10 bases separating them. Germline CDR1 is SGHTA and CDR2 is FQGNSA. The CDR3 is 14 residues long. CDR3 coding DNA: TGTGCCAGCAGCTTAGCAGGGGCCGGAACTGAAGCTTTCTTT. Translated: CASSLAGAGTEAFF.

The chain recombines TRBV10-3 with TRBJ2-3; 12 bases align to TRBD2. There are 19 residues in the CDR3. V dropped 3 bases and J dropped 4; count of bases not matched to a gene: 14. Per the germline V gene, CDR1 is ENHRY and CDR2 is SYGVKD. The CDR3, as DNA: TGTGCCATCAGTGACCTCCTTAGGACTAGCGGGGCACAAGCAGATACGCAGTATTTT. Its protein product is CAISDLLRTSGAQADTQYF.

This clonotype was counted ten times or more. The V call is TRBV20-1, the J call TRBJ2-7; D remains unclear. Germline assignment: CDR1 DFQATT and CDR2 SNEGSKA (reference sequence). V was clipped by 1 base and J by 5 bases, with 9 bases between them. The length of the CDR3 is 12 residues. The CDR3 is CSARVATHEQYF. Written as DNA, the CDR3 is TGCAGTGCTAGAGTTGCGACCCACGAGCAGTACTTC.

The sample holds many counts of this clonotype. J is TRBJ1-2 and V is TRBV30, with 8 bases identical to TRBD1. CDR3 length: 16 amino acids. Germline-derived CDR1 and CDR2 are GTSNPN and SVGIG (reference sequence). The ends lost 3 bases at V and 7 bases at J; junction bases unmatched: 16. The CDR3 sequence: CAWRGPRPDRVGGYTF. DNA for the CDR3: TGTGCCTGGAGGGGCCCCCGTCCGGACAGGGTCGGTGGCTACACCTTC.

The chain employs TRBV19 and TRBJ1-2; possibly TRBD1 for D (5 bases). The CDR3 length is 14 residues. Trimming shortened V by 0 bases and J by 2 bases, and 7 bases separated the two germline ends. Germline V gene lookup returns CDR1 LNHDA and CDR2 SQIVND (reference sequence). CDR3 sequence reads: CASSIERGNYGYTF. Here the CDR3 DNA reads TGTGCCAGTAGTATAGAACGGGGCAACTATGGCTACACCTTC.

This clonotype occurred many times. The chain has TRBV6-2 or TRBV6-3 and TRBJ2-7; TRBD2 aligns across 13 bases. V gave up 4 bases and J gave up 5 bases; unmatched junction bases: 8. Germline values: CDR1 MNHEY, CDR2 SVGEGT. The CDR3 is made up of 16 amino acids. CDR3 DNA: TGTGCCAGCAGTTCACCGCGGACTAGCGGGGGCCACGAGCAGTACTTC. This translates into CASSSPRTSGGHEQYF.

This clonotype was seen repeatedly, ten times or more. V and J are TRBV29-1 and TRBJ2-7; the D is unclear. Germline CDR1 and CDR2: SQVTM and ANQGSEA. The CDR3 has 14 amino acids. Trimming left V 6 bases short and J 4 bases short, with 19 bases between. As DNA, the CDR3 is TGCAGCGTACGACTGCGTGGGGATAGTTACGAGCAGTACTTC. Its translation is CSVRLRGDSYEQYF.

This clonotype was recorded at least ten times. This chain joins TRBV4-1 and TRBJ1-5; no reliable D call. Germline V gene sequence: CDR1 MGHRA, CDR2 YSYEKL. V shed 0 bases and J shed 4 bases, with 7 bases lying between them. The length of the CDR3 is 14 residues. CDR3 nucleotides: TGCGCCAGCAGCCAAGAGTTGAGAAATCAGCCCCAGCATTTT. This sequence encodes CASSQELRNQPQHF.

This clonotype was seen more than once but under ten times. CDR3 protein: CASSPIANTQYF. In nucleotides, the CDR3 is TGTGCCAGCAGCCCCATCGCAAATACGCAGTATTTT. The chain uses TRBV3-1 and TRBJ2-3; no clear D gene. With 4 bases removed from V and 7 bases from J, the gap between germline ends came to 9 bases. This CDR3 is built from 12 residues. The germline CDR1 and CDR2 sequences are LGHDT and YNNKEL (reference sequence).

This clonotype was seen at least ten times. This chain uses TRBV12-3 or TRBV12-4 with TRBJ1-1; TRBD1 agrees at 7 bases. The length of the CDR3 is 16 residues. Trimming at V came to 3 bases and at J to 3 bases, leaving 10 bases not matched to a gene. The CDR3 here is CASSLEGAHLDTEAFF. DNA for the CDR3: TGTGCCAGCAGTTTGGAGGGGGCGCATTTGGACACTGAAGCTTTCTTT.